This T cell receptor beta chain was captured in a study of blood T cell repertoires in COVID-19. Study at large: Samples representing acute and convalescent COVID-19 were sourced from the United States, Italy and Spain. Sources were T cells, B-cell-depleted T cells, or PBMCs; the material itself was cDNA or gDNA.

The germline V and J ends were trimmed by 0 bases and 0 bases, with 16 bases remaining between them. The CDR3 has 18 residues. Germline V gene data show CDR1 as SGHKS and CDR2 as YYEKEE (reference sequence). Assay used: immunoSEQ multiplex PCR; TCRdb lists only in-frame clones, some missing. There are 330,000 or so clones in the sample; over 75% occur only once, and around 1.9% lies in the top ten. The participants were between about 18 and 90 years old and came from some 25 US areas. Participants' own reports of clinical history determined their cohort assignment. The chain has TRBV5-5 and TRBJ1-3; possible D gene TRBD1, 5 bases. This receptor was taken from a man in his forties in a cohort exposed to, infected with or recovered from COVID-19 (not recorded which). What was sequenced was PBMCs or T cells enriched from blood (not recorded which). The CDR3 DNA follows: TGTGCCAGCAGCTTGGCCGACCAGGGAGGGCTCTCTGGAAACACCATATATTTT. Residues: CASSLADQGGLSGNTIYF.